Sequencing of this TCR beta chain was carried out in a study of T cell responses to AZD1222 COVID-19 vaccine. Using immunoSEQ multiplex PCR, the repertoire was profiled, and TCRdb retains in-frame clones only, with some absent. The sample comprises approximately 180,000 clones, almost 90% of which are singletons, and 6% to 8.5% rests with the top ten. The CDR3 is 16 amino acids. The germline CDR1 and CDR2 sequences are MNHEY and SVGAGI. V was cut by 2 bases and J by 0 bases, with 13 bases left in between. The sequence was obtained from an adult in good health. The rearrangement links TRBV6-5 to TRBJ2-5; D gene unclear. Sample: peripheral blood, taken on day 0 of AZD1222 vaccination. The CDR3 sequence: CASSYVQLTYQETQYF. The CDR3 region has the DNA TGTGCCAGCAGTTACGTACAGCTAACCTACCAAGAGACCCAGTACTTC.